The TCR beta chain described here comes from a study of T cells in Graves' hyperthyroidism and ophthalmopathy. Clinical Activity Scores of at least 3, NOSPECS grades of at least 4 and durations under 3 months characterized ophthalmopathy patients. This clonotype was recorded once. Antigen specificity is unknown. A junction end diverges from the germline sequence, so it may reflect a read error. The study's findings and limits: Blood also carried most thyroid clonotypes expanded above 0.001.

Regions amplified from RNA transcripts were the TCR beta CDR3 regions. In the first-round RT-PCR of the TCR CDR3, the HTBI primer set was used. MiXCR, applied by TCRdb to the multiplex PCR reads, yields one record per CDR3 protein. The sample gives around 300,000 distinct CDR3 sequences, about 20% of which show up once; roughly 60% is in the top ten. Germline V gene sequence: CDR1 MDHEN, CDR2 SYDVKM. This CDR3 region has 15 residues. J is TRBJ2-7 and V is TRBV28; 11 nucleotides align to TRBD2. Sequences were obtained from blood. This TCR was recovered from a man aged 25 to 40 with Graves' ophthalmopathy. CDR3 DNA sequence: TGTGCCAGCAGACCTCTAGCGGGAGGTTCCTACGAGCAGCACTTC. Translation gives CASRPLAGGSYEQHF.